The entry below gives a single TCR beta chain sequence along with its context. As handled by the study authors: Counts of nucleated cells, estimated from reference gene primer amplification, were obtained. Generated by immunoSEQ multiplex PCR, the TCRdb table keeps only in-frame clones and is missing some. D and trimming were read from the DNA, whereas the V and J calls and clone size are those reported in that table. Here the sample spans under 80,000 clones, 85% to 90% being singletons. The sample comes from a study of blood T cell repertoires in COVID-19. Study in general: The United States, Italy and Spain provided the acute and convalescent COVID-19 samples. Sample material is recorded as cDNA or gDNA derived from T cells, B-cell-depleted T cells, or PBMCs.

With 4 bases removed from V and 5 bases from J, the gap between germline ends came to 17 bases. The CDR3 is made up of 14 amino acids. Germline V gene sequence: CDR1 GTSNPN, CDR2 SVGIG (reference sequence). Source material: peripheral blood. This receptor was taken from a man in his 70s with active or convalescent COVID-19. The chain combines TRBV30 with TRBJ1-2; weak D call: TRBD1 (5 bases). The CDR3 loop is CAWIRGGSGYGYTF. The CDR3 DNA is TGTGCCTGGATCCGTGGGGGGTCAGGGTATGGCTACACCTTC.